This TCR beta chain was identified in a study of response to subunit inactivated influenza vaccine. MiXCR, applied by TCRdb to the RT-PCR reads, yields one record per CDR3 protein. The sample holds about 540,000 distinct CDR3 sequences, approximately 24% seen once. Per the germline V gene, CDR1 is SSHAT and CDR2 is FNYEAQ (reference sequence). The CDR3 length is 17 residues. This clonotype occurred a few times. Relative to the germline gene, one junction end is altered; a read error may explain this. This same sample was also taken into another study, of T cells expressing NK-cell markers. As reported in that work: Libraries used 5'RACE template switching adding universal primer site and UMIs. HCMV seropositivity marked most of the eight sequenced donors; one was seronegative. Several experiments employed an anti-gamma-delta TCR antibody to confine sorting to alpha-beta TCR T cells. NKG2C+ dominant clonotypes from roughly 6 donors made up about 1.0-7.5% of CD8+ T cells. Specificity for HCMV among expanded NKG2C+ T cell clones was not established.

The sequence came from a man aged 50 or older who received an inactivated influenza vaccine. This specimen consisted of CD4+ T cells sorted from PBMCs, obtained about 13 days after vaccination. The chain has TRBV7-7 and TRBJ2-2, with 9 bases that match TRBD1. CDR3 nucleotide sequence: TGTGCTAGCAGCTTAGAAGGGACAGGGATTAACACCGGGGAGCTGTTTTTT. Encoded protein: CASSLEGTGINTGELFF.